Following are 7 T cell receptor beta chains from one sample sequenced in a study of CD8+ T cells in alopecia areata. Following RNA extraction, reverse transcription yielded cDNA that acted as the sequencing template. Clones were sequenced by immunoSEQ multiplex PCR, and TCRdb holds only the in-frame ones, with some missing. The sample holds some 130,000 clones, roughly 52% seen once. Treatment described: oral pan-JAK inhibitor, 5-10 mg twice daily. The sample here was CD8+ T cells sorted from blood, taken at week 4, from a patient treated with tofacitinib. The origin of the receptors is a human donor with alopecia areata.

The DNA of the CDR3 is TGTGCCAGCAGCAGGACAGGATTGAACACCGGGGAGCTGTTTTTT. This codes for CASSRTGLNTGELFF. V gene TRBV7-9 combines with J gene TRBJ2-2, with 7 nucleotides matching TRBD1. The J segment lost 1 base and the V segment lost 5 bases, leaving 4 bases of the junction unmatched. Germline-derived CDR1 and CDR2 are SEHNR and FQNEAQ (reference sequence). The CDR3 totals 15 residues.

This chain joins TRBV13 and TRBJ2-6; 9 bases are a match to TRBD1. Per the germline V gene, CDR1 is PRHDT and CDR2 is FYEKMQ (reference sequence). The CDR3 covers 19 residues. After removal of 4 bases from V and 2 bases from J, the junction contained 12 bases not matched to a gene. The CDR3 sequence: CASSSTGGQGVPGANVLTF. Written as DNA, the CDR3 is TGTGCCAGCAGCTCCACAGGGGGACAGGGAGTCCCTGGGGCCAACGTCCTGACTTTC.

The CDR3, as DNA: TGCGCCAGCAGCTTGGACCGGGACCGATGGGAGACCCAGTACTTC. The encoded protein is CASSLDRDRWETQYF. The chain uses TRBV5-1 and TRBJ2-5; D may match TRBD1 or TRBD2 (5 bases each). The CDR3 is 15 residues long. Trimming removed 0 bases at V and 5 bases at J, with 14 bases between. Germline values: CDR1 SGHRS, CDR2 YFSETQ.

The genes are TRBV5-1 and TRBJ1-4, with D perhaps TRBD1 (5 bases). This CDR3 has 14 residues. Germline CDR1 reads SGHRS; CDR2 reads YFSETQ. The V gene lost 4 bases and the J gene lost 4 bases, with 11 bases spanning the gap. Here the CDR3 DNA reads TGCGCCAGCAGCCCTTCGGGGCGTAATGAAAAACTGTTTTTT. Residues: CASSPSGRNEKLFF.

This clone was detected a few times. This chain uses TRBV28 with TRBJ2-7; tentatively, D is TRBD1 (6 bases). Trimming removed 5 bases from V and 2 bases from J, with 13 bases in between. CDR1 is MDHEN, CDR2 SYDVKM, per germline. The CDR3 spans 14 residues. CDR3 in amino acids: CASSPLDSTYEQYF. In nucleotides, the CDR3 is TGTGCCAGCAGTCCCCTGGACAGTACCTACGAGCAGTACTTC.

The chain uses TRBV4-1 and TRBJ1-1, with 7 bases fitting TRBD1. The germline CDR1 and CDR2 sequences are MGHRA and YSYEKL. The CDR3 is 13 residues long. The V gene end was trimmed by 5 bases and the J gene end by 7 bases; junction bases not matched to a gene: 7. CDR3 sequence reads: CASSIRQGGEAFF. CDR3 in DNA: TGCGCCAGCAGCATACGACAGGGAGGTGAAGCTTTCTTT.

The V gene is TRBV11-2, the J gene TRBJ1-6, with D unresolved. CDR3 length equals 12 residues. Germline loops: CDR1 SGHAT, CDR2 FQNNGV. The ends were cut back, 4 bases at V and 13 bases at J, with 11 bases in the middle. The CDR3 reads CASSSNPGPLHF. DNA for the CDR3: TGTGCCAGCAGCTCAAACCCAGGCCCCCTCCACTTT.